This T cell receptor (beta chain) derives from a study of T-cell memory formation after mild COVID-19. The CDR3 runs 12 residues. Trimming took 2 bases from V and 10 from J, leaving 9 bases between them. CDR1 and CDR2 from the germline V gene are SEHNR and FQNEAQ (reference sequence). TCRdb re-analysed the 5' RACE reads in MiXCR, keeping a single row per CDR3 protein. The data show hundreds of thousands of distinct CDR3 sequences, just over 20% seen once. The chain joins TRBV7-9 to TRBJ1-5; tentative D call: TRBD1 (5 bases). The sequenced sample consisted of PBMCs or a T cell subset sorted from them (not recorded which). The receptor's source is an adult woman who had mild COVID-19 (a few samples of this study predate the infection). Cell type and time point are not known. The CDR3, as DNA: TGTGCCAGCAGCTTACTAGGGGAACCCCAGCATTTT. This codes for CASSLLGEPQHF.